This T cell receptor (beta chain) stems from a study of early T cells in non-severe SARS-CoV-2 infection. At the level of the study: The authors sequenced bulk RNA from unsorted whole blood, leaving chains unpaired. Whole-study results and caveats: Lookups in VDJdb leaned toward anti-spike CD8 responses and missed private and CD4 specificities.

This clonotype was detected ten times or more. The antigen is undetermined. Individual cDNA molecules were tagged with unique molecular identifiers. TCRdb re-called the 5' RACE reads through MiXCR, storing one row per CDR3 protein. This table holds 39,000 or so distinct CDR3 sequences, 5.5% found once. The CDR3 consists of 17 residues. Germline V gene data show CDR1 as SNHLY and CDR2 as FYNNEI. V dropped 7 bases and J dropped 2 bases, with 21 bases sitting between them. The sequences come from whole blood, collected at baseline. The receptor comes from an adult who was a healthcare worker with PCR-confirmed SARS-CoV-2 infection or an uninfected control (not recorded which). V is TRBV2 and J is TRBJ1-5; tentatively, D is TRBD1 (6 bases). CDR3 DNA sequence: TGTGCCAGCACCTACGGCGGGGGGCGGCTTGGCAATCAGCCCCAGCATTTT. This translates into CASTYGGGRLGNQPQHF.